One sample yielded the 3 T cell receptor beta chains listed below, sequenced in a study of blood T cell repertoires in COVID-19. The data were produced by immunoSEQ multiplex PCR, yet TCRdb's version contains in-frame clones alone and is incomplete. The table has around 230,000 clones, approximately 82% seen once. The sample taken for sequencing was peripheral blood. These receptors all stem from a woman in her forties or fifties with acute or convalescent COVID-19.

The chain couples TRBV2 to TRBJ2-1, with TRBD2 matching over 11 bases. Trimming took 5 bases from V and 1 from J; bases not matched to a gene: 7. Germline values: CDR1 SNHLY, CDR2 FYNNEI. The CDR3 length is 17 residues. The CDR3 DNA reads as TGTGCCAGCAGTCCCCTGACTAGCGGGACGTCCTACAATGAGCAGTTCTTC. It encodes CASSPLTSGTSYNEQFF.

This rearrangement joins TRBV30 to TRBJ1-1; a possible D gene is TRBD1 (5 bases). The CDR3 is made up of 11 amino acids. Trimming took 5 bases from V and 8 from J, leaving 12 bases between them. Germline lookup yields CDR1 GTSNPN and CDR2 SVGIG (reference sequence). CDR3 bases: TGTGCCTGGGGAAGACGGACAGAAGCTTTCTTT. This codes for CAWGRRTEAFF.

The chain joins TRBV19 to TRBJ2-1; 7 bases align to TRBD1. Germline V gene data show CDR1 as LNHDA and CDR2 as SQIVND (reference sequence). The J segment lost 5 bases and the V segment lost 5 bases, leaving 6 bases of the junction unmatched. CDR3 length equals 14 residues. This CDR3 reads CASSPLDRDNEQFF. CDR3 DNA sequence: TGTGCCAGTAGTCCCTTAGACAGGGACAATGAGCAGTTCTTC.